A selection of T cell receptor beta chains follows, all from one sample in a study of blood T cell repertoires in COVID-19. Generated by immunoSEQ multiplex PCR, the TCRdb table keeps only in-frame clones and is missing some. This sample has over 150,000 clones; around nine tenths occur once, and the top ten carry 0.58%. The sample consisted of peripheral blood. Receptors were obtained from a man aged 55 to 70 with COVID-19, enrolled during active disease. Both conserved end residues are part of each CDR3. The D gene is left open where the match is weak. Expanded clones get a size class; other rows say once, few or many, or leave the size out.

j_gene	d_gene	len	abundance	v_gene	CDR3nt	CDR3aa
TRBJ2-7	TRBD2	15	-	TRBV11-2	TGTGCCAGCAGCTTGGCTAGCGGGGGTTCCGGCGAGCAGTACTTC	CASSLASGGSGEQYF
TRBJ2-5	-	12	-	TRBV18	TGTGCCAGCTCATCCCCAGGGGAGACCCAGTACTTC	CASSSPGETQYF
TRBJ2-3	TRBD1	15	-	TRBV12-5	TGTGCTAGTGGTTTGGGACAGGGGTGGACAGATACGCAGTATTTT	CASGLGQGWTDTQYF
TRBJ2-7	TRBD1	15	-	TRBV19	TGTGCCAGTGCACCGGGGACAGCGAGCTCCTACGAGCAGTACTTC	CASAPGTASSYEQYF
TRBJ1-2	TRBD1	14	-	TRBV6-5	TGTGCCAGCAGTTTTGGGACAGAACTCTATGGCTACACCTTC	CASSFGTELYGYTF
TRBJ1-2	-	14	-	TRBV7-2	TGTGCCAGCAGCGACACCCAGGGTAGAGGTGGCTACACCTTC	CASSDTQGRGGYTF
TRBJ1-2	-	13	-	TRBV4-3	TGCGCCAGCAGCCACCAGGGAATAGGTGGCTACACTTTC	CASSHQGIGGYTF
TRBJ1-1	-	15	once	TRBV6-5	TGTGCCAGCAGTTACTCGAGGTCGACCGACACTGAAGCTTTCTTT	CASSYSRSTDTEAFF
TRBJ2-7	TRBD2	15	-	TRBV9	TGTGCCAGCAGCAAGGGGACTAGCGGGAGCGACGAGCAGTACTTC	CASSKGTSGSDEQYF
TRBJ1-2	TRBD1	15	-	TRBV6-5	TGTGCCAGCAGTCCACCGGGACAGACTAACTATGGCTACACCTTC	CASSPPGQTNYGYTF
TRBJ1-2	TRBD1	14	once	TRBV3-1/TRBV3-2	TGTGCCAGCAGCCAAAGGACAGGGAATATTGGCTACACCTTC	CASSQRTGNIGYTF
TRBJ2-5	-	17	-	TRBV14	TGTGCCAGCAGCCAAGATGTTGGGCTACGCGGGGCAAAGACCCAGTACTTC	CASSQDVGLRGAKTQYF
TRBJ1-1	-	14	-	TRBV19	TGTGCCAGTAGTATCGGACAGCCCAGCACTGAAGCTTTCTTT	CASSIGQPSTEAFF
TRBJ2-1	TRBD1	15	-	TRBV5-1	TGCGCCAGCAGCTTGCTGGGACAGGTCGACAATGAGCAGTTCTTC	CASSLLGQVDNEQFF
TRBJ1-1	-	13	-	TRBV7-3	TGTGCCAGCAGCTTATTCAGGGATGCTGAAGCTTTCTTT	CASSLFRDAEAFF
TRBJ1-4	-	15	-	TRBV9	TGTGCCAGCAGCGGAACAGGGACGAGGAATGAAAAACTGTTTTTT	CASSGTGTRNEKLFF
TRBJ2-7	TRBD1	16	-	TRBV15	TGTGCCACCAGCAGAACCTCCTGGGACAGTACTTACGAGCAGTACTTC	CATSRTSWDSTYEQYF
TRBJ2-1	TRBD2	16	-	TRBV5-4	TGTGCCAGCAGCAGAAGCGACAGCGGGGGGGCTAATGAGCAGTTCTTC	CASSRSDSGGANEQFF
TRBJ2-3	TRBD2	16	-	TRBV15	TGTGCCACCAGCAGAGATTGGGCGGGGGGCGGAGATACGCAGTATTTT	CATSRDWAGGGDTQYF
TRBJ1-6	TRBD1	15	-	TRBV19	TGTGCCAGTAGTATAGACCGGGACAGGGGATCACCCCTCCACTTT	CASSIDRDRGSPLHF
TRBJ1-4	TRBD1	16	-	TRBV7-2	TGTGCCAGCAGTCACGGACTGGGACAGGAGTATGAAAAACTGTTTTTT	CASSHGLGQEYEKLFF
TRBJ2-2	-	16	-	TRBV11-3	TGTGCCAGCAGCTTAGATCCGACAACTAGCTCCGGGGAGCTGTTTTTT	CASSLDPTTSSGELFF
TRBJ1-5	-	13	once	TRBV2	TGTGCCAGCTACAGGGAACCCAATCAGCCCCAGCATTTT	CASYREPNQPQHF
TRBJ1-2	-	17	-	TRBV29-1	TGCAGCGTCGCCCAGGTTGGGCAGGCCCACTCTAACTATGGCTACACCTTC	CSVAQVGQAHSNYGYTF
TRBJ2-7	TRBD1	14	-	TRBV6-5	TGTGCCAGCAGTTTCGACAGGGGGCGATCCGAGCAGTACTTC	CASSFDRGRSEQYF
TRBJ1-2	TRBD1	16	-	TRBV14	TGTGCCAGCAGCCAAGAGAACAGGGGTGATTATTATGGCTACACCTTC	CASSQENRGDYYGYTF
TRBJ1-2	-	13	-	TRBV9	TGTGCCAGCAGCGTAAGTTCAGGGAATGGCTACACCTTC	CASSVSSGNGYTF
TRBJ1-6	TRBD1	14	few	TRBV30	TGTGCCTGGAAGGGGGACAGGGGGCGGCCCCACCTCCACTTT	CAWKGDRGRPHLHF
TRBJ1-2	-	13	-	TRBV12-3/TRBV12-4	TGTGCCAGCAGTTCCCCCTTGGTCTCGGTCTACACCTTC	CASSSPLVSVYTF
TRBJ1-5	-	23	once	TRBV21-1	TGTGCCAGCAGCAAAGGTCCCACCACGTGGGGGGAAAACCCGCTAAACCAGAATCAGCCCCAGCATTTT	CASSKGPTTWGENPLNQNQPQHF
TRBJ2-7	TRBD2	15	-	TRBV5-6	TGTGCCAGCAGCTTGGTAGCGGGAGTACGCTACGAGCAGTACTTC	CASSLVAGVRYEQYF
TRBJ1-1	TRBD1	16	-	TRBV4-2	TGTGCCAGCAGCCAACAATTAAGGGGGCTGGGGACTGAAGCTTTCTTT	CASSQQLRGLGTEAFF
TRBJ2-7	TRBD2	16	-	TRBV7-3	TGTGCCAGCAGCTTACTAGCGGGGGGTCAGGACTACGAGCAGTACTTC	CASSLLAGGQDYEQYF
TRBJ2-7	TRBD1	15	-	TRBV19	TGTGCCAGTAGTATATCGGGACAGGGAGCCTACGAGCAGTACTTC	CASSISGQGAYEQYF
TRBJ2-7	TRBD1	16	-	TRBV28	TGTGCCAGCAGTGCGGGACAGGGGGCTCTCTCCTACGAGCAGTACTTC	CASSAGQGALSYEQYF
TRBJ1-2	-	12	few	TRBV29-1	TGCAGCGTCTTGCCAGGGGTTGGTGGCTACACCTTC	CSVLPGVGGYTF
TRBJ2-7	-	14	few	TRBV30	TGTGCCTGGAGAGGTTCAGGGGCCGCCAACGAGCAGTACTTC	CAWRGSGAANEQYF
TRBJ1-3	-	21	-	TRBV28	TGTGCCAGCAGTTTACCCTCCAGACCGGCTCTAGAGAGTTTCTCTGGAAACACCATATATTTT	CASSLPSRPALESFSGNTIYF
TRBJ1-5	-	14	-	TRBV19	TGTGCCAGTAGTATAGGGGGCCCTAATCAGCCCCAGCATTTT	CASSIGGPNQPQHF
TRBJ2-7	-	11	-	TRBV29-1	TGCAGCGCCAACAGGGGGGGTGAGCAGTACTTC	CSANRGGEQYF
TRBJ2-2	-	12	-	TRBV19	TGTGCCAGTCATAGCGGTTCCGGGGAGCTGTTTTTT	CASHSGSGELFF
TRBJ1-5	-	15	once	TRBV19	TGTGCCAGTAGTTCCTTCTCAGGGTTCGCTCAGCCCCAGCATTTT	CASSSFSGFAQPQHF
TRBJ2-7	-	14	-	TRBV15	TGTGCCACCAGCAGACAGGGGGGCTCCTACGAGCAGTACTTC	CATSRQGGSYEQYF
TRBJ1-2	-	14	-	TRBV7-8	TGTGCCAGCAGCTTAGGTACAGGGACCTATGGCTACACCTTC	CASSLGTGTYGYTF
TRBJ2-5	TRBD1	14	-	TRBV11-2	TGTGCCAGCAGCCATTACAGGGGTAGGGAGACCCAGTACTTC	CASSHYRGRETQYF
TRBJ1-2	-	13	-	TRBV6-5	TGTGCCAGCAGTCGAGGCCGCTATGATGGCTACACCTTC	CASSRGRYDGYTF
TRBJ2-5	-	13	-	TRBV7-9	TGTGCCAGCAGCTTAGACTCCCGAGAGACCCAGTACTTC	CASSLDSRETQYF
TRBJ2-7	TRBD1	12	-	TRBV27	TGTGCCAGCGCCGGACAGGTGGGCGAGCAGTACTTC	CASAGQVGEQYF